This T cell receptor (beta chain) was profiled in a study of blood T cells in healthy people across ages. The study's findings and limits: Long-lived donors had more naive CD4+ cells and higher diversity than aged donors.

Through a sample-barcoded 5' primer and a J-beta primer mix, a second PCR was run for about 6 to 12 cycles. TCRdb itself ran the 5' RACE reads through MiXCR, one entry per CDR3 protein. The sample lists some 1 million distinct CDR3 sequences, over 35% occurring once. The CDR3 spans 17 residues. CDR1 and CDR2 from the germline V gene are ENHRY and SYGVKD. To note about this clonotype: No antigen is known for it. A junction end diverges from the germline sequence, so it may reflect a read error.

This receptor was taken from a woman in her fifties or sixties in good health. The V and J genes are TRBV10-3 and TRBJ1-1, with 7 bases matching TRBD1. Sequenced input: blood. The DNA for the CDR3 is TGTGCCACCAGTGAGAGGGGGCCGGGTGTTATGAACACTGAAGCTTTCTTT. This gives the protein CATSERGPGVMNTEAFF.